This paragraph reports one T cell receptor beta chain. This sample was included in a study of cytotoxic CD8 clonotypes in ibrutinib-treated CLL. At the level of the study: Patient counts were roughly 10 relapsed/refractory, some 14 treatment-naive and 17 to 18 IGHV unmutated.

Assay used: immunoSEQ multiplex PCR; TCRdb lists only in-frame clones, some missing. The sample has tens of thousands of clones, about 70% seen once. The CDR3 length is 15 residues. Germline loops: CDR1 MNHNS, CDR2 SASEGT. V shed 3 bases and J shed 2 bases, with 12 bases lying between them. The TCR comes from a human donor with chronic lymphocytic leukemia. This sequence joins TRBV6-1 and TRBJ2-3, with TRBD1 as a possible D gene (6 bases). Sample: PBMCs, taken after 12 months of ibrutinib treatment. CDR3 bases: TGTGCCAGCAGTGATACAGGACAGACCACAGATACGCAGTATTTT. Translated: CASSDTGQTTDTQYF.